This is a list of T cell receptor beta chains from one sample in a study of blood T cell repertoires in COVID-19. Produced via immunoSEQ multiplex PCR; TCRdb's table is partial and in-frame only. The sample contains 130,000 to 150,000 clones, 88% of which appear only once. The sample was peripheral blood. These receptors all stem from a man aged 45-65 years with active or convalescent COVID-19. The CDR3 runs from the conserved cysteine through the conserved F or W.

j_call	v_call	cdr3_aa
TRBJ2-1	TRBV5-6	CASAGRNEQFF
TRBJ2-5	TRBV7-8	CASSLATGKETQYF
TRBJ2-1	TRBV3-1/TRBV3-2	CASSQSSNEQFF
TRBJ2-7	TRBV5-5	CASSTRTGGGYEQYF
TRBJ1-6	TRBV4-1	CASSQDLRNSPLHF
TRBJ2-5	TRBV5-1	CASSKVGGRSGETQYF
TRBJ2-5	TRBV18	CASSPRQGETQYF
TRBJ1-1	TRBV11-2	CASSWGQNTEAFF
TRBJ2-5	TRBV19	CASSPSLETQYF
TRBJ2-7	TRBV7-3	CASSRDRDHEQYF
TRBJ2-7	TRBV6-5	CAGTTGGLNEQYF
TRBJ1-1	TRBV9	CASSGGQGTNTEAFF
TRBJ2-7	TRBV7-9	CASSPMVGGTYEQYF
TRBJ2-2	TRBV7-6	CASSLETSGSNTGELFF
TRBJ2-1	TRBV5-1	CASSPPTLAGPNEQFF
TRBJ2-3	TRBV5-4	CASSLKGQGERDTQYF
TRBJ1-6	TRBV7-3	CASSSSGLTHRGLLHF
TRBJ1-5	TRBV12-3/TRBV12-4	CASSFRGQPQHF